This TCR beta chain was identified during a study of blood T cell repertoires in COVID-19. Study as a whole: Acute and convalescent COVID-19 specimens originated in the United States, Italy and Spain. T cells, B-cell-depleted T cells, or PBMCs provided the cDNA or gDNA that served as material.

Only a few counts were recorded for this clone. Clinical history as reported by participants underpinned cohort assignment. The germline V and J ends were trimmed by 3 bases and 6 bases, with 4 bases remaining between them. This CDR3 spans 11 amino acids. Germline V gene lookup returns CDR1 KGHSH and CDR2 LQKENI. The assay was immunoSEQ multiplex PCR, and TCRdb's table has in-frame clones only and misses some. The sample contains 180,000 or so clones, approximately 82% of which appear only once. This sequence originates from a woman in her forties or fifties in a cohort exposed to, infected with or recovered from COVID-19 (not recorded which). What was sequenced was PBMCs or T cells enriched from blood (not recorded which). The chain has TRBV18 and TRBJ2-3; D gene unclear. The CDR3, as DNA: TGTGCCAGCTCACCGTCGGATACGCAGTATTTT. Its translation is CASSPSDTQYF.